This passage covers 25 T cell receptor beta chains from one sample sequenced in a study of T cell repertoires in cytomegalovirus infection. TCRdb independently ran MiXCR on the reads; one entry per CDR3 protein. This sample carries around 450,000 distinct CDR3 sequences, over 9% of them seen once, and the ten largest clones take roughly a tenth. The sequenced sample consisted of PBMCs. Every receptor here comes from a human donor in good health (CMV status not recorded). Some clones in this sample may be carry-over from other donors' samples.

This clonotype was picked up many times. The rearrangement joins TRBV7-6 to TRBJ2-7, with TRBD1 identical over 7 bases. The CDR3 consists of 14 residues. Germline CDR1 reads SGHVS; CDR2 reads FNYEAQ. After removal of 5 bases from V and 6 bases from J, the junction contained 10 bases not matched to a gene. This CDR3 is CASSRGQTTGEQYF. CDR3 coding DNA: TGTGCCAGCAGCCGGGGACAGACTACCGGCGAGCAGTACTTC. Full variable domain (rest looked up from reference TRBV7-6 and TRBJ2-7): GAGVSQSPRYKVTKRGQDVALRCDPISGHVSLYWYRQALGQGPEFLTYFNYEAQQDKSGLPNDRFSAERPEGSISTLTIQRTEQRDSAMYRCASSRGQTTGEQYFGPGTRLTVT.

The V and J genes are TRBV30 and TRBJ1-6; 8 positions match TRBD1. The V and J ends lost 0 bases and 9 bases, in that order; junction bases with no gene match: 4. This CDR3 contains 14 residues. Germline lookup yields CDR1 GTSNPN and CDR2 SVGIG (reference sequence). The CDR3 nucleotides read TGTGCCTGGAGTGTTGGACAGGGTAGTTCACCCCTCCACTTT. This codes for CAWSVGQGSSPLHF.

This clonotype was detected many times. The V and J genes are TRBV11-2 and TRBJ2-7, with D perhaps assigned TRBD1 or TRBD2 (5 bases each). Looked up from germline, CDR1 is SGHAT and CDR2 is FQNNGV. V was cut by 5 bases and J by 1 base, with 15 bases left in between. The CDR3 sequence is 15 residues long. The CDR3 sequence: CASSEEGNPSYEQYF. CDR3 in DNA: TGTGCCAGCAGCGAAGAGGGGAATCCATCCTACGAGCAGTACTTC.

This clonotype was counted ten times or more. This chain uses TRBV12-5 with TRBJ1-2; TRBD1 might be the D (6 bases). CDR3 size: 15 residues. Trimming stripped 10 bases from V and 5 bases from J, with 23 bases between. The germline V gene has CDR1 LGHNT and CDR2 FRNRAP. CDR3 in DNA: TGTGCTACACCCGACCTCCGGGACAAGAGATATGGCTACACCTTC. Translated: CATPDLRDKRYGYTF.

Ten or more counts support this clonotype. The chain is built from TRBV7-2 and TRBJ2-3; 7 bases are shared with TRBD1. Germline V gives CDR1 SGHTA, CDR2 FQGNSA. V lost 2 bases, J lost 1 base, and 3 bases stayed unmatched. The CDR3 spans 15 residues. The CDR3 here is CASSLRGQGTDTQYF. The CDR3 DNA is TGTGCCAGCAGCTTAAGGGGGCAGGGCACAGATACGCAGTATTTT.

Points on this clonotype: One junction end disagrees with the germline gene, perhaps due to a read error. The rearrangement links TRBV6-1 to TRBJ1-5, with TRBD1 as a possible D gene (6 bases). CDR1 is MNHNS and CDR2 is SASEGT in the germline V gene. The CDR3 spans 11 residues. The CDR3 spells CASSETTGTNF. For the CDR3, the DNA is TGTGCCAGCAGTGAAACCACCGGGACAAATTTT.

In this sample, this clonotype turned up many times. The chain uses TRBV6-5 and TRBJ1-1; the D is unclear. The CDR3 runs to 14 residues. V was cut by 2 bases and J by 1 base, with 8 bases left in between. CDR1 is MNHEY and CDR2 is SVGAGI in the germline V gene. The CDR3 loop reads CASSYLGSNTEAFF. DNA for the CDR3: TGTGCCAGCAGTTACCTTGGATCGAACACTGAAGCTTTCTTT.

The V call is TRBV28, the J call TRBJ1-4; TRBD1 agrees at 8 bases. The CDR3 totals 15 residues. V was pared by 4 bases and J by 6 bases, with 7 bases of the junction left unmatched. Per germline, CDR1 MDHEN and CDR2 SYDVKM. In nucleotides, the CDR3 is TGTGCCAGCAGTTCAATCCAGGGGGCTTATGAAAAACTGTTTTTT. Amino acid sequence: CASSSIQGAYEKLFF.

This clonotype came up many times. V gene TRBV12-3 or TRBV12-4 combines with J gene TRBJ2-5, with D possibly TRBD2 on 7 matching bases. Trimming stripped 6 bases from V and 2 bases from J, with 19 bases between. CDR3 size: 16 residues. CDR3 region: CASSPPFRGGQETQYF. CDR3 sequence (DNA): TGTGCCAGCAGCCCCCCGTTTAGGGGGGGGCAAGAGACCCAGTACTTC.

This chain connects TRBV27 to TRBJ2-1; a weak D match, TRBD2 (5 bases). CDR3 size: 14 residues. Deletions cut 4 bases from V and 7 bases from J, with 14 bases between. Per the germline V gene, CDR1 is MNHEY and CDR2 is SMNVEV (reference sequence). In DNA form, the CDR3 reads TGTGCCAGCAGTTCTCCTAGCTACCAAAATGAGCAGTTCTTC. It encodes CASSSPSYQNEQFF.

This clonotype was detected many times. V usage is TRBV5-5 and J usage is TRBJ1-3; D not certain. CDR3 length: 14 amino acids. The V end was cut by 2 bases, the J end by 0 bases, with 6 bases between. From germline, CDR1 is SGHKS and CDR2 YYEKEE (reference sequence). The CDR3 spells CASSLRASGNTIYF. The CDR3 DNA is TGTGCCAGCAGCTTAAGGGCCTCTGGAAACACCATATATTTT. Full variable domain (missing parts from reference TRBV5-5 and TRBJ1-3): DAGVTQSPTHLIKTRGQQVTLRCSPISGHKSVSWYQQVLGQGPQFIFQYYEKEERGRGNFPDRFSARQFPNYSSELNVNALLLGDSALYLCASSLRASGNTIYFGEGSWLTVV.

This clonotype has a count of ten or more. Here the CDR3 DNA reads TGTGCCAGCAGTTTAAAGGGTCAGCCCCAGCATTTT. This encodes CASSLKGQPQHF. V is TRBV28 and J is TRBJ1-5; no clear D gene. From germline, CDR1 is MDHEN and CDR2 SYDVKM. The CDR3 is 12 residues long. Trimming took 2 bases from V and 6 from J, leaving 5 bases between them.

This clonotype has a handful of counts. The V call is TRBV18, the J call TRBJ2-7; 7 bases match TRBD1. V shed 2 bases, J shed 5 bases, and the junction held 6 bases outside the gene matches. CDR3 length: 14 amino acids. CDR1 and CDR2 from the germline V gene are KGHSH and LQKENI. DNA for the CDR3: TGTGCCAGCTCACCAACGAGACAGGGTAACGAGCAGTACTTC. Encoded protein: CASSPTRQGNEQYF.

The chain has TRBV5-5 and TRBJ1-5; D is undetermined. V lost 5 bases and J lost 0, with 9 bases in between. Germline assignment: CDR1 SGHKS and CDR2 YYEKEE (reference sequence). The CDR3 has 14 amino acids. For the CDR3, the DNA is TGTGCCAGCAGTTGGGTGTATAGCAATCAGCCCCAGCATTTT. This codes for CASSWVYSNQPQHF.

This clonotype was picked up a small number of times. The chain combines TRBV29-1 with TRBJ2-1; D may be TRBD2 (7 bases). This CDR3 comprises 14 residues. V shed 0 bases and J shed 7 bases, with 13 bases lying between them. Germline V gene lookup returns CDR1 SQVTM and CDR2 ANQGSEA. The CDR3 is CSVEEVGGGNEQFF. In DNA, the CDR3 is TGCAGCGTTGAAGAAGTAGGGGGAGGGAATGAGCAGTTCTTC.

In its sample, this clonotype was seen a few times. The chain is built from TRBV12-3 or TRBV12-4 and TRBJ1-1; 8 bases align to TRBD1. Trimming cost V 4 bases and J 5 bases; bases outside gene matches: 6. CDR3 length: 14 residues. Here the CDR3 reads CASSSTGERTEAFF. DNA of the CDR3: TGTGCCAGCAGTTCGACAGGGGAGCGGACTGAAGCTTTCTTT.

The rearrangement uses TRBV12-5 and TRBJ1-1; no firm D call. CDR1 is LGHNT and CDR2 is FRNRAP in the germline V gene. The CDR3 totals 12 residues. Trimming shortened V by 7 bases and J by 5 bases, and 11 bases separated the two germline ends. This CDR3 is CASVGEGTEAFF. In nucleotides, the CDR3 is TGTGCTAGTGTCGGGGAAGGAACTGAAGCTTTCTTT.

V usage is TRBV30 and J usage is TRBJ2-7; D unresolved. V lost 3 bases and J 2 bases, leaving 8 bases between the germline ends. The CDR3 is 12 residues long. Germline V gene sequence: CDR1 GTSNPN, CDR2 SVGIG (reference sequence). The CDR3 protein is CAWRGSTYEQYF. CDR3 coding DNA: TGTGCCTGGAGGGGCAGTACCTACGAGCAGTACTTC.

With regard to this clonotype: Germline and junction disagree at one end, which may indicate a read error. The chain employs TRBV5-6 and TRBJ1-1; D is unclear. This CDR3 is built from 12 residues. Germline CDR1 is SGHDT and CDR2 is YYEEEE. CDR3 DNA sequence: TGTGCCAGCAGCTTGGTGGGCAGCCCTAGCCGTTTT. Translated, it gives CASSLVGSPSRF. Full variable domain (missing parts from reference TRBV5-6 and TRBJ1-1): DAGVTQSPTHLIKTRGQQVTLRCSPKSGHDTVSWYQQALGQGPQFIFQYYEEEERQRGNFPDRFSGHQFPNYSSELNVNALLLGDSALYLCASSLVGSPSRFGQGTRLTVV.

CDR3 loop: CASSLPLPVTGPYYGYTF. CDR3 DNA sequence: TGTGCCAGCAGTTTACCCCTTCCCGTGACAGGCCCTTACTATGGCTACACCTTC. The chain joins TRBV27 to TRBJ1-2, with D perhaps matching TRBD1 (6 bases). The CDR3 runs to 18 residues. CDR1 is MNHEY, CDR2 SMNVEV, per germline (reference sequence). Trimming removed 2 bases at V and 3 bases at J, with 22 bases between.

The chain couples TRBV29-1 to TRBJ1-5; 7 positions match TRBD1. The CDR3 length is 15 residues. V was pared by 5 bases and J by 1 base, with 8 bases of the junction left unmatched. Germline V gene sequence: CDR1 SQVTM, CDR2 ANQGSEA. CDR3 region: CSVTGAEGSNQPQHF. CDR3 nucleotide sequence: TGCAGCGTTACAGGGGCCGAGGGGAGCAATCAGCCCCAGCATTTT.

In this sample, this clonotype turned up many times. This chain links TRBV28 with TRBJ2-1; 9 bases align to TRBD1. Germline assignment: CDR1 MDHEN and CDR2 SYDVKM. The CDR3 loop spans 15 amino acids. V shed 5 bases and J 5 bases; nucleotides not matched to a gene: 7. In DNA form, the CDR3 reads TGTGCCAGCAGTAAACAGGGGGCGCATCACAATGAGCAGTTCTTC. Translated: CASSKQGAHHNEQFF.

This clonotype was counted ten times or more. V gene TRBV5-6 combines with J gene TRBJ2-3; TRBD1 aligns across 8 bases. V lost 4 bases and J lost 4; bases outside the gene matches: 20. Germline V lookup: CDR1 SGHDT, CDR2 YYEEEE. The CDR3 length is 19 residues. CDR3 DNA: TGTGCCAGCAGCCCCGCGTTCTACGACAGGGGCAAAAGGGCAGATACGCAGTATTTT. Protein product: CASSPAFYDRGKRADTQYF.

The rearrangement uses TRBV7-9 and TRBJ2-2, with a tentative D call TRBD2 (5 bases). Germline V lookup: CDR1 SEHNR, CDR2 FQNEAQ (reference sequence). The V end lost 7 bases, the J end lost 1 base, and 19 bases lay between the germline ends. The CDR3 has 17 residues. In nucleotides, the CDR3 is TGTGCCAGCACCCCCCGCGGTAGTAGCGAGAACACCGGGGAGCTGTTTTTT. Protein: CASTPRGSSENTGELFF.

Many counts were recorded for this clonotype. The CDR3 coding sequence is TGTGCCAGCAGCCCAGGCTACCAAGAGACCCAGTACTTC. Amino acids: CASSPGYQETQYF. The V gene is TRBV7-3, the J gene TRBJ2-5; D gene ambiguous. V was cut by 5 bases and J by 0 bases, with 7 bases left in between. This CDR3 region has 13 residues. Germline V gene sequence: CDR1 SGHTA, CDR2 FQGTGA.